This T cell receptor (beta chain) was sequenced during a study of blood T cell repertoires in COVID-19. Germline CDR1 and CDR2: SGHRS and YFSETQ. V lost 3 bases, J lost 4 bases, and 6 bases stayed unmatched. The CDR3 contains 15 residues. No more than 2 weeks before study entry, exposed participants had met a case of COVID-19. The data were produced by immunoSEQ multiplex PCR, yet TCRdb's version contains in-frame clones alone and is incomplete. The sample consists of 270,000 or so clones, 80% to 95% of them appearing once. The V and J genes are TRBV5-1 and TRBJ1-2; TRBD1 matches at 10 bases. Sequencing was done on a sample of PBMCs or T cells enriched from blood (not recorded which). The source is a man aged 35-49 years who had been exposed to COVID-19. CDR3 loop: CASSSPGQGTYGYTF. The CDR3, as DNA: TGCGCCAGCAGCTCGCCGGGACAGGGGACCTATGGCTACACCTTC.